This T cell receptor (beta chain) was retrieved from a study of siplizumab effects on memory and regulatory T cells. Assays captured approximately 100,000 TCR templates per sample. TCRdb's table, derived via immunoSEQ multiplex PCR, lists solely in-frame clones and lacks some. The table shows approximately 97,000 clones, with around 90% occurring only once. CDR1 is KGHSH, CDR2 LQKENI, per germline. The germline V and J ends were trimmed by 5 bases and 3 bases, with 13 bases remaining between them. This CDR3 spans 14 amino acids. Sequences were obtained from CD4+ T cells sorted from blood. The chain has TRBV18 and TRBJ2-5; D call uncertain. The clonotype was recovered from a human donor in good health. The CDR3, as DNA: TGTGCCAGCTCATCGCTAAAATCGAAAGAGACCCAGTACTTC. As protein: CASSSLKSKETQYF.